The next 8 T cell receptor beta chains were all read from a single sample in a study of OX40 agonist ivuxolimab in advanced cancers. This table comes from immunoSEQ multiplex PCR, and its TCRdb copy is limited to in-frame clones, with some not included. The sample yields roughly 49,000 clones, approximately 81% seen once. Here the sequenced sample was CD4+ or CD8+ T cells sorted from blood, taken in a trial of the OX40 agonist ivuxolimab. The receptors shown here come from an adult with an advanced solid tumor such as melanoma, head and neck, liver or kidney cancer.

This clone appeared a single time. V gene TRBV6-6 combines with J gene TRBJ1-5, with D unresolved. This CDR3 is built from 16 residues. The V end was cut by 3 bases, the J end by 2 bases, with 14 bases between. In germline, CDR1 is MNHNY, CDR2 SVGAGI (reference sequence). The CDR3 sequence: CASSYFRREGNQPQHF. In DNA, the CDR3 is TGTGCCAGCAGTTATTTCAGAAGGGAAGGCAATCAGCCCCAGCATTTT.

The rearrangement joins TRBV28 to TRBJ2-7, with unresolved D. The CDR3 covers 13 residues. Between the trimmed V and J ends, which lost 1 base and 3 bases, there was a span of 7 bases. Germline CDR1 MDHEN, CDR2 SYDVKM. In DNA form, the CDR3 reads TGTGCCAGCAGTTTATCGGTACACTACGAGCAGTACTTC. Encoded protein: CASSLSVHYEQYF.

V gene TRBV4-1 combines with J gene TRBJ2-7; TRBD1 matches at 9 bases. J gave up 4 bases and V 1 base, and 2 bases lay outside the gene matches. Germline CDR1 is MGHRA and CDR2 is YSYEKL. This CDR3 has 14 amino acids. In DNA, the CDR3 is TGCGCCAGCAGCCAAGTGACAGGGGGATACGAGCAGTACGTC. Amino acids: CASSQVTGGYEQYV.

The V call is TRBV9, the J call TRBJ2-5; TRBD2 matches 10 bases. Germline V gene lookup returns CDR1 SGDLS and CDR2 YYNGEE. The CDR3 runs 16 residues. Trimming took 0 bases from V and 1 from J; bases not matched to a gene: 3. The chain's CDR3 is CASSVGRTSGQETQYF. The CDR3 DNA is TGTGCCAGCAGCGTAGGCAGGACTAGCGGCCAAGAGACCCAGTACTTC.

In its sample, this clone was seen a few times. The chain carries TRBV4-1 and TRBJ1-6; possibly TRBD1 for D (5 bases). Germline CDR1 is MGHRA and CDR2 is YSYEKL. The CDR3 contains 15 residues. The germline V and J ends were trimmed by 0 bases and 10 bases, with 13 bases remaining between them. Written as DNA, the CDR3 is TGCGCCAGCAGCCAAGATAGGCAGGGTGGGTCACCCCTCCACTTT. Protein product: CASSQDRQGGSPLHF.

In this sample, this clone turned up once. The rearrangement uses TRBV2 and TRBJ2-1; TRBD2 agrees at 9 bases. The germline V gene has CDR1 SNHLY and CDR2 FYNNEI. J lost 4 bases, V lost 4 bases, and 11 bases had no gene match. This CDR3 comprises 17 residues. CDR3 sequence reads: CASSGLADVILYNEQFF. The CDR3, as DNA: TGTGCCAGCAGTGGACTAGCGGACGTTATACTATACAATGAGCAGTTCTTC.

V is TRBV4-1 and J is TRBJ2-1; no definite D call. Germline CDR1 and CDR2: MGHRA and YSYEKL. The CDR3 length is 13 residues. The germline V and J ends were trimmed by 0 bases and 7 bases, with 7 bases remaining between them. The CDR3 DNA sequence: TGCGCCAGCAGCCAAGAAGTCTATAATGAGCAGTTCTTC. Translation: CASSQEVYNEQFF.

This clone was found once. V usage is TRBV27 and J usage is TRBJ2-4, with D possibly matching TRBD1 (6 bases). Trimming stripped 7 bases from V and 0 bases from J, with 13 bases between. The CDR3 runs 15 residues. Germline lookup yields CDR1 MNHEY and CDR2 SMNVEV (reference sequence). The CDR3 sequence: CASTPLGGAKNIQYF. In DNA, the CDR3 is TGTGCCAGCACCCCTCTAGGGGGAGCCAAAAACATTCAGTACTTC.